One and the same sample provided the 10 T cell receptor beta chains below, sequenced in a study of blood T cell repertoires in COVID-19. Measured with immunoSEQ multiplex PCR; TCRdb has only the in-frame clones, and not every one. The data contain 250,000 to 300,000 clones, 91% of them singletons. The sample was peripheral blood. The receptors were sampled from a woman under 40 with COVID-19, enrolled during active disease.

The genes are TRBV11-2 and TRBJ2-1; possibly TRBD2 for D (6 bases). CDR3 length: 15 residues. Deletions cut 5 bases from V and 7 bases from J, with 18 bases between. Germline loops: CDR1 SGHAT, CDR2 FQNNGV. CDR3 sequence (DNA): TGTGCCAGCAGCCCAAGACTAGGGTGGTTTAATGAGCAGTTCTTC. It specifies CASSPRLGWFNEQFF.

The chain employs TRBV5-1 and TRBJ1-1, with D possibly TRBD1 on 6 matching bases. The length of the CDR3 is 15 residues. The ends were cut back, 1 base at V and 2 bases at J, with 12 bases in the middle. Per the germline V gene, CDR1 is SGHRS and CDR2 is YFSETQ. The DNA of the CDR3 is TGCGCCAGCAGCTTGAGGGCAGGGGATAACACTGAAGCTTTCTTT. Protein product: CASSLRAGDNTEAFF.

J is TRBJ2-1 and V is TRBV19, with 8 bases aligning to TRBD2. Germline lookup yields CDR1 LNHDA and CDR2 SQIVND (reference sequence). The J segment lost 6 bases and the V segment lost 3 bases, leaving 7 bases of the junction unmatched. The CDR3 is 15 residues long. CDR3 region: CASSITSGLINEQFF. In DNA, the CDR3 is TGTGCCAGTAGTATCACTAGCGGCCTTATCAATGAGCAGTTCTTC. Together with reference TRBV19 and TRBJ2-1, the CDR3 gives the full variable domain: DGGITQSPKYLFRKEGQNVTLSCEQNLNHDAMYWYRQDPGQGLRLIYYSQIVNDFQKGDIAEGYSVSREKKESFPLTVTSAQKNPTAFYLCASSITSGLINEQFFGPGTRLTVL.

The V and J genes are TRBV25-1 and TRBJ1-2, with 10 bases matching TRBD1. V dropped 3 bases and J dropped 6; count of bases not matched to a gene: 10. Germline-derived CDR1 and CDR2 are MGHDK and SYGVNS. The CDR3 sequence is 16 residues long. CDR3 nucleotide sequence: TGTGCCAGCAGTGACAGACTAGGGACAGGGGTGAATGGCTACACCTTC. This gives the protein CASSDRLGTGVNGYTF.

This clone has a single count. The chain links TRBV10-1 to TRBJ2-2; a possible D gene is TRBD1 (6 bases). Germline assignment: CDR1 WNHNN and CDR2 SYGVQD (reference sequence). Trimming cost V 7 bases and J 3 bases, with 12 bases left between them. There are 14 residues in the CDR3. Here the CDR3 reads CASTKGGDTGELFF. Written as DNA, the CDR3 is TGCGCCAGCACTAAAGGGGGAGACACCGGGGAGCTGTTTTTT.

The chain carries TRBV29-1 and TRBJ1-5, with D maybe TRBD1 (6 bases). V was shortened by 4 bases and J by 11 bases, with 15 bases between the two germline ends. Germline V gene data show CDR1 as SQVTM and CDR2 as ANQGSEA. The CDR3 runs to 12 residues. As DNA, the CDR3 is TGCAGCGTTGTGGACGGGCCAGGGGCCCAGCATTTT. Its protein product is CSVVDGPGAQHF.

The rearrangement links TRBV20-1 to TRBJ1-2; D unclear. There are 13 residues in the CDR3. The germline V gene encodes CDR1 DFQATT and CDR2 SNEGSKA (reference sequence). The V and J ends lost 3 bases and 0 bases respectively, with 8 bases between them. CDR3 loop: CSASTSANYGYTF. The CDR3 bases are TGCAGTGCTAGTACCTCAGCTAACTATGGCTACACCTTC.

This chain connects TRBV7-2 to TRBJ2-2, with 8 bases identical to TRBD1. The CDR3 extends over 15 amino acids. V lost 2 bases, J lost 7 bases, and 6 bases stayed unmatched. Per the germline V gene, CDR1 is SGHTA and CDR2 is FQGNSA. CDR3 in amino acids: CASSLPARGHGELFF. In DNA, the CDR3 is TGTGCCAGCAGCTTACCAGCCAGGGGGCACGGGGAGCTGTTTTTT.

The chain has TRBV2 and TRBJ2-6; D possibly corresponds to TRBD2 (5 bases). CDR1 is SNHLY, CDR2 FYNNEI, per germline. The CDR3 sequence is 15 residues long. Trimming removed 6 bases at V and 8 bases at J, with 17 bases between. Here the CDR3 reads CASRAKRTGTNVLTF. DNA of the CDR3: TGTGCCAGCAGAGCGAAGCGGACTGGAACCAACGTCCTGACTTTC. The full variable domain, with the rest looked up from reference TRBV2 and TRBJ2-6, is EPEVTQTPSHQVTQMGQEVILRCVPISNHLYFYWYRQILGQKVEFLVSFYNNEISEKSEIFDDQFSVERPDGSNFTLKIRSTKLEDSAMYFCASRAKRTGTNVLTFGAGSRLTVL.

The chain couples TRBV9 to TRBJ2-7; the match to TRBD2 covers 10 bases. Germline V gene sequence: CDR1 SGDLS, CDR2 YYNGEE. The CDR3 runs to 15 residues. Trimming removed 0 bases from V and 4 bases from J; junction bases left unmatched: 4. CDR3 nucleotide sequence: TGTGCCAGCAGCGTAGGATCTAGCGGGAGTTACGAGCAGTACTTC. It codes for CASSVGSSGSYEQYF.